This T cell receptor beta chain was profiled in a study of cytomegalovirus exposure and HLA in healthy donors (TCRdb year 2017). A note on the overall study: According to a later analysis, one platform produced both the roughly 110 validation repertoires and the 670 or so repertoires of the first cohort. The study aimed to test whether cataloging public T cell receptors could reveal signatures of past pathogen exposure. Besides the first cohort of roughly 640 subjects, a separate validation cohort made up of over 100 different subjects was used. The study combined high-throughput TCR immunosequencing, statistical association of individual TCRs with disease status, and machine learning to predict cytomegalovirus infection status.

A single count supports this clone. Its antigen specificity is not known. Base quality data are lacking; no much larger clone is found one base away. Library preparation used the immunoSEQ multiplex PCR assay. Per the source publication's procedure: A statistical classification framework was built for diagnosing cytomegalovirus status from the catalog of TCR beta chain sequences. Entries here come from immuneACCESS through TCRdb and include only in-frame sequences with V and J called. Some clones fail to appear in such tables; in the studies checked, an unresolved V gene covers under half of the shortfall, and the cause of the remainder is unknown. D and trimming come from the DNA, and the V and J calls and clone size come from that table. For this sample there are more than 85,000 clones; about 93% appear just once. The leading ten clones occupy about 1.1% of the sample. The donors belonged to the validation cohort of approximately 130 subjects, which was separate from the approximately 610-subject first cohort.

Beyond this particular receptor, the publication reports: Cytomegalovirus status was reported to be diagnosed by the classifier with high specificity and sensitivity in both the original and validation cohorts. Across donors, most TCR sequences were observed very rarely, whereas some public TCRs were present in many individuals. In a later analysis, TCRs clustered in the first cohort were found to also tend to co-occur in the 120 or so validation repertoires, with over 90% of cluster scores above 0. The study listed 150 to 200 TCR beta chains as associated with cytomegalovirus. All 120 or so repertoires were used to score co-occurrence in the validation cohort in a later analysis, because that analysis had no HLA typing for the cohort. The authors suggested that the approach could potentially be generalized to other disease states and immunological phenotypes. A few of the identified cytomegalovirus-associated TCR beta chains were confirmed in vitro to be specific for cytomegalovirus antigens.

The CDR3 measures 14 amino acids from cysteine to phenylalanine. Of the read, only the CDR3 DNA is kept; its 42 bases are in frame from base 1. For CDR1 and CDR2, the germline V gene lists ENHRY and SYGVKD. Trimming at the junction amounts to 2 bases on V and 2 bases on J, and the germline ends lie 7 bases apart. This receptor was obtained from a woman aged 25 to 39 in good health and CMV-seropositive. Recombination joined TRBV10-3 with TRBJ1-5; no D segment can be confidently identified. The sequenced sample was PBMCs. The nucleotides are TGTGCCATCAGTGAGCTGGGCGGCAATCAGCCCCAGCATTTT. It encodes CAISELGGNQPQHF.